The TCR beta chain described here comes from a study of T cell responses to AZD1222 COVID-19 vaccine. General study findings and limits: White British donors predominated, females outnumbered males, and clonal diversity was possibly underestimated. Vaccine-associated CD4 TCRs spanned spike, dominant at 160-218 and 743-854. All repertoire sampling was performed exclusively after the peak T cell response.

The table came from immunoSEQ multiplex PCR; TCRdb's copy has only in-frame clones and leaves some out. The repertoire holds 100,000 or so clones, with 85% to 90% as singletons. The V gene's germline CDR1 is DFQATT and CDR2 SNEGSKA (reference sequence). Trimming removed 3 bases from V and 0 bases from J, with 1 base in between. CDR3 length: 11 amino acids. Concerning this clone: As yet, its antigen is unknown.

This chain connects TRBV20-1 to TRBJ2-3; D is ambiguous. The starting material was peripheral blood, obtained on day 0 of AZD1222 vaccination. This receptor was identified in an adult in good health. CDR3 nucleotide sequence: TGCAGTGCTAGGAGCACAGATACGCAGTATTTT. Amino acid sequence: CSARSTDTQYF.